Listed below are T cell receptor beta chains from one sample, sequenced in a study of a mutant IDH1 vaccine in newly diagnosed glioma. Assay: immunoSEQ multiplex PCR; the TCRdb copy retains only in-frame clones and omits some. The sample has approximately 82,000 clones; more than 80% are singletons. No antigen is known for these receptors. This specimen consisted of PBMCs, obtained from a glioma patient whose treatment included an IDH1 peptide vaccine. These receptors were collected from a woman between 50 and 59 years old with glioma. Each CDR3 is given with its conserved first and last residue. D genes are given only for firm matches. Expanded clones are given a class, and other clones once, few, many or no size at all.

TGTGCCAGCAGTCCTCGGGACCCCCAAACCCAGTACTTC | CASSPRDPQTQYF | TRBJ2-5 | NA | few | TRBV2 | 13
TGTGCCAGCAGTCGAGCGGAGGCCGGGGAGACCCAGTACTTC | CASSRAEAGETQYF | TRBJ2-5 | NA | NA | TRBV6-6 | 14
TGTGCTAGTGGTTTGGAGGCAGCGGGAGTAAACGAGCAGTACTTC | CASGLEAAGVNEQYF | TRBJ2-7 | TRBD2 | NA | TRBV12-5 | 15
TGTGCCAGCAGCCGTCGACAGATCAGCATCTATGGCTACACCTTC | CASSRRQISIYGYTF | TRBJ1-2 | NA | few | TRBV5-8 | 15
TGTGCCAGCAGCCTTAGCGGGACCTACGAGCAGTACTTC | CASSLSGTYEQYF | TRBJ2-7 | TRBD2 | NA | TRBV5-5 | 13
TGCGCCAGCAGTTCCCTTTTAACGGGGGGTAACACAGATACGCAGTATTTT | CASSSLLTGGNTDTQYF | TRBJ2-3 | TRBD2 | NA | TRBV10-2 | 17
TGCAGTCCCCGGGATTCCTACGAGCAGTACTTC | CSPRDSYEQYF | TRBJ2-7 | NA | NA | TRBV20-1 | 11
TGTGCCAGCAGCTCCTGGCGGGACCCAAAAAACGAGCAGTACTTC | CASSSWRDPKNEQYF | TRBJ2-7 | NA | NA | TRBV7-8 | 15
TGTGCGAAGTGTCCGGAACCCTACGAGCAGTACTTC | CAKCPEPYEQYF | TRBJ2-7 | NA | NA | TRBV5-4 | 12
TGCGCCAGCAGCGTTCATTCGGGACAGGGTGCCACAGATACGCAGTATTTT | CASSVHSGQGATDTQYF | TRBJ2-3 | TRBD1 | NA | TRBV4-1 | 17
TGTGCCAGCTCAGAGCAGGGGTTCTACGAGCAGTACTTC | CASSEQGFYEQYF | TRBJ2-7 | NA | NA | TRBV18 | 13
TGTGCCAGCTCACGACAGGACAGGGCCCACGAGCAGTACTTC | CASSRQDRAHEQYF | TRBJ2-7 | TRBD1 | NA | TRBV18 | 14
TGTGCCAGCTCCAGGGGGCGGACTGAAGCTTTCTTT | CASSRGRTEAFF | TRBJ1-1 | TRBD1 | NA | TRBV27 | 12
TGTGCCAGCAAGGGACTCTTTGCCTACGAGCAGTACTTC | CASKGLFAYEQYF | TRBJ2-7 | NA | NA | TRBV2 | 13
TGTGCCAGCACCCCCGGTGTTAAGGTAGGGGGATTCTACGAGCAGTACTTC | CASTPGVKVGGFYEQYF | TRBJ2-7 | NA | NA | TRBV5-5 | 17
TGTGCCATCAGTGAGGGAAAGGGACTTCATCCCCAGCATTTT | CAISEGKGLHPQHF | TRBJ1-5 | NA | few | TRBV10-3 | 14
TGTGCCAGCAGCCAAATTAGCGGGGATTCCTACGAGCAGTACTTC | CASSQISGDSYEQYF | TRBJ2-7 | TRBD2 | NA | TRBV4-2 | 15
TGTGCCAGCAGTGCCGACAGGAACAATTCACCCCTCCACTTT | CASSADRNNSPLHF | TRBJ1-6 | NA | few | TRBV9 | 14
TGTGCCAGCAGTTACAGGGGCCCAGTACACGGCTACACCTTC | CASSYRGPVHGYTF | TRBJ1-2 | NA | NA | TRBV6-5 | 14
TGTGCCAGCAGTGGGACGGGGGGAGGGCCCTACGAGCAGTACTTC | CASSGTGGGPYEQYF | TRBJ2-7 | TRBD2 | NA | TRBV2 | 15
TGTGCCAGCAGGTCAGGGGGCGGCGGGGCCAAAAACATTCAGTACTTC | CASRSGGGGAKNIQYF | TRBJ2-4 | TRBD1 | NA | TRBV28 | 16
TGTGCCAGCAGCTTAGATGCCCACAATGAGCAGTTCTTC | CASSLDAHNEQFF | TRBJ2-1 | NA | NA | TRBV11-2 | 13
TGTGCCATCAGTGGGCCCGGGACAGAGAAAAGCTCCTACGAGCAGTACTTC | CAISGPGTEKSSYEQYF | TRBJ2-7 | TRBD1 | NA | TRBV10-3 | 17
TGTGCCAGCAGCTTACGCGCCTACAATGAGCAGTTCTTC | CASSLRAYNEQFF | TRBJ2-1 | NA | NA | TRBV7-3 | 13
TGCGCCAGCAGCGTAGGGACAGGGAGCTCCTACAATGAGCAGTTCTTC | CASSVGTGSSYNEQFF | TRBJ2-1 | TRBD1 | NA | TRBV5-1 | 16
TGTGCCAGCAGTTTATGGCCCACAGGGGGGGGCTACACCTTC | CASSLWPTGGGYTF | TRBJ1-2 | TRBD1 | once | TRBV28 | 14
TGCGCCAGCAGCCAAAAGGACAGGGGAAGGCCCGGGGAGCTGTTTTTT | CASSQKDRGRPGELFF | TRBJ2-2 | TRBD1 | NA | TRBV4-1 | 16
TGTGCCAGCCGTTGGACAGGCAATCAGCCCCAGCATTTT | CASRWTGNQPQHF | TRBJ1-5 | NA | once | TRBV2 | 13
TGTGCCAGCAGCTTAATTTCGGGACAGGGGAACGAGCAGTACTTC | CASSLISGQGNEQYF | TRBJ2-7 | TRBD1 | NA | TRBV7-3 | 15
TGTGCCAGCAGCCTTGACAGGGGGAGAGAAGCTTTCTTT | CASSLDRGREAFF | TRBJ1-1 | TRBD1 | NA | TRBV11-2 | 13
TGTGCTCGTAGCCCCGCGAGCGAGCAGTACTTC | CARSPASEQYF | TRBJ2-7 | NA | NA | TRBV27 | 11
TGTGCCAGCAGCTTATCGGGGTTCAAAGAGACCCAGTACTTC | CASSLSGFKETQYF | TRBJ2-5 | NA | NA | TRBV7-9 | 14